The rows below give T cell receptor beta chains drawn from one sample of a study of CD8+ T cells in alopecia areata. Sequencing used immunoSEQ multiplex PCR; TCRdb keeps in-frame clones, though not all of them. Altogether about 140,000 clones are present, around 86% being singletons, with the ten largest covering about 13%. Sequences were derived from CD8+ T cells sorted from blood, sampled at week 4, from a patient treated with tofacitinib. The receptors stem from a human donor with alopecia areata. CDR3s include the opening cysteine and the closing phenylalanine or tryptophan. D genes are given only for firm matches. Part of the rows lack a size; the others show once, few, many or a class for expanded clones.

clone size	J gene	V gene	D gene	CDR3 DNA	CDR3 protein
NA	TRBJ2-1	TRBV5-4	NA	TGTGCCAGCAGCACGGACGTCAATGAGCAGTTCTTC	CASSTDVNEQFF
NA	TRBJ1-1	TRBV30	TRBD1	TGTGCCTGGAGTTCCTTGGACAGGGGTCATGAAGCTTTCTTT	CAWSSLDRGHEAFF
once	TRBJ1-6	TRBV19	NA	TGTGCCAGTAGTAGTGACAGGATCGATTCACCCCTCCACTTT	CASSSDRIDSPLHF
NA	TRBJ1-2	TRBV5-4	NA	TGTGCCAGCAGCTTGGCGGGTCCGGACTATGGCTACACCTTC	CASSLAGPDYGYTF
NA	TRBJ2-5	TRBV29-1	TRBD1	TGCAGCGTCGGGACAGAAGAGACCCAGTACTTC	CSVGTEETQYF
NA	TRBJ1-2	TRBV6-5	TRBD1	TGTGCCAGCAGTCCGTCCGGGACAGGGGGCTTTGGCTACACCTTC	CASSPSGTGGFGYTF
NA	TRBJ2-7	TRBV7-9	TRBD2	TGTGCCAGCAGCCCCACGGGACTAGCGGGAATCTACGAGCAGTACTTC	CASSPTGLAGIYEQYF
NA	TRBJ2-7	TRBV6-5	TRBD2	TGTGCCAGCAAGCCACTAGCGGCAACTTACGAGCAGTACTTC	CASKPLAATYEQYF
NA	TRBJ2-7	TRBV11-2	NA	TGTGCCAGCAGCTTAGTTCGGTCGGACAACCCGTACGAGCAGTACTTC	CASSLVRSDNPYEQYF
NA	TRBJ2-1	TRBV6-6	NA	TGTGCCAGCAGGGAAGACATTGAGCAGTTCTTC	CASREDIEQFF
NA	TRBJ2-1	TRBV19	NA	TGTGCCAGTAGTCCCAGCGTAGCCTCCTACAATGAGCAGTTCTTC	CASSPSVASYNEQFF
NA	TRBJ2-5	TRBV7-9	NA	TGTGCCAGCGAAGGGTTGGGAGAGACCCAGTACTTC	CASEGLGETQYF
NA	TRBJ1-1	TRBV9	NA	TGTGCCAGCAGCACGGACAGACGGAACACTGAAGCTTTCTTT	CASSTDRRNTEAFF
once	TRBJ2-7	TRBV7-9	TRBD2	TGTGCCAGCAGCCCGGGACTATCCTACGAGCAGTACTTC	CASSPGLSYEQYF
NA	TRBJ1-5	TRBV11-1	TRBD1	TGTGCCAGCAGCAACAGGGGGCAGGGCGGAAATCAGCCCCAGCATTTT	CASSNRGQGGNQPQHF
NA	TRBJ2-7	TRBV5-1	TRBD1	TGCGCCAGCAGCCCCACAGGGGACTCCTACGAGCAGTACTTC	CASSPTGDSYEQYF
NA	TRBJ2-1	TRBV9	TRBD2	TGTGCCAGCAGCGACTCGACTAGCGGGATCTACAATGAGCAGTTCTTC	CASSDSTSGIYNEQFF
NA	TRBJ2-6	TRBV5-1	NA	TGCGCCAGCAACGAGGGGTTGTCTGGGGCCAACGTCCTGACTTTC	CASNEGLSGANVLTF
few	TRBJ2-3	TRBV27	NA	TGTGCCAGCAGGCCGGGCACTAGCACAGATACGCAGTATTTT	CASRPGTSTDTQYF
NA	TRBJ2-3	TRBV30	TRBD2	TGTGCCTGGAGTGTAACTAGCGGGAGTACAGATACGCAGTATTTT	CAWSVTSGSTDTQYF
NA	TRBJ2-1	TRBV4-1	TRBD2	TGCGCCAGCAGCCAAGACCAAAGCGGGGCCTCCTACAATGAGCAGTTCTTC	CASSQDQSGASYNEQFF
few	TRBJ1-1	TRBV6-1	NA	TGTGCCAGCAGTGAAGATTGGAGGGGCTCGAACACTGAAGCTTTCTTT	CASSEDWRGSNTEAFF
few	TRBJ2-7	TRBV29-1	TRBD2	TGCAGCGTTGAACTAGCGGGATCGGACGAGCAGTACTTC	CSVELAGSDEQYF
once	TRBJ2-7	TRBV19	NA	TGTGCCAGTAGTACTTCAGGCCCAGAGACCTACGAGCAGTACTTC	CASSTSGPETYEQYF
NA	TRBJ1-5	TRBV5-8	NA	TGTGCCAGCAGCTTGTCAGTTGGTCAGCCCCAGCATTTT	CASSLSVGQPQHF
NA	TRBJ2-1	TRBV7-9	TRBD2	TGTGCCAGCAGCCAAACGGACAGGGGACTAGCGGGACCTGAGCAGTTCTTC	CASSQTDRGLAGPEQFF
few	TRBJ2-1	TRBV11-2	TRBD2	TGTGCCAGCAGCTCGGGAGGACTAGCGGGAGTACTCCATTACAATGAGCAGTTCTTC	CASSSGGLAGVLHYNEQFF
NA	TRBJ2-2	TRBV6-5	NA	TGTGCCAGCAGTTACGTCTCCGGGGAGCTGTTTTTT	CASSYVSGELFF
NA	TRBJ1-6	TRBV7-2	NA	TGTGCCAGCAGCTTAGCTGTTTATAATTCACCCCTCCACTTT	CASSLAVYNSPLHF
once	TRBJ1-1	TRBV29-1	NA	TGCAGCGTTGAAGTCCTCGAAGCTTTCTTT	CSVEVLEAFF
NA	TRBJ1-5	TRBV19	NA	TGTGCCAGTAGTCAGCGGGGGCTTCCGAATCAGCCCCAGCATTTT	CASSQRGLPNQPQHF
NA	TRBJ2-5	TRBV25-1	NA	TGTGCCAGCAGTGAATACCCTTGGGAGACCCAGTACTTC	CASSEYPWETQYF